This record looks at one TCR beta chain sequence and its context. The antigen is undetermined. The data were taken from a study of cytomegalovirus exposure and HLA in healthy donors. CDR1 and CDR2 (germline): MDHEN, SYDVKM. The CDR3 runs 14 residues. Trimming took off 9 bases at V and 0 bases at J, with 12 bases between the two ends. PCR used 60 Vbeta primers and 13 Jbeta primers. Data came from immunoSEQ multiplex PCR; TCRdb stores just in-frame clones and leaves some out. The sample has some 160,000 clones; more than 60% are singletons. Study-wide findings and caveats: The listing of roughly 160 TCR beta chains classed them as cytomegalovirus-associated. Later findings reportedly placed an Asian-associated ancestry cluster below the approximately 670-donor mean for N-insertions.

The receptor comes from a woman in her 40s in good health and CMV-seropositive. The chain has TRBV28 and TRBJ1-3; the D is unclear. Sequencing was carried out using PBMCs. CDR3 sequence: CASYLTGSGNTIYF. In nucleotides, the CDR3 is TGTGCCAGTTACCTTACGGGCTCTGGAAACACCATATATTTT.